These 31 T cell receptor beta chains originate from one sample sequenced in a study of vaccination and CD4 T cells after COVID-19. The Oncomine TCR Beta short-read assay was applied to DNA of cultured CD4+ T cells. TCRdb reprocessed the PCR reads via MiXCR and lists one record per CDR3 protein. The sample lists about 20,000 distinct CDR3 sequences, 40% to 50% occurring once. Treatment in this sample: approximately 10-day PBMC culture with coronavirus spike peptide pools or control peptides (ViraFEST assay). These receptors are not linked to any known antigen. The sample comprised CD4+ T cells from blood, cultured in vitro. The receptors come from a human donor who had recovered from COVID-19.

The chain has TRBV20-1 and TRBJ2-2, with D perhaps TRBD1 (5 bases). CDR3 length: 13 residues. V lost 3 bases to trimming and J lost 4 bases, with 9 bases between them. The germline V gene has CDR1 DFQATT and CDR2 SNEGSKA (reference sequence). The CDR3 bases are TGCAGTGCTAGGGGGCAAATCACCGGGGAGCTGTTTTTT. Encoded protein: CSARGQITGELFF.

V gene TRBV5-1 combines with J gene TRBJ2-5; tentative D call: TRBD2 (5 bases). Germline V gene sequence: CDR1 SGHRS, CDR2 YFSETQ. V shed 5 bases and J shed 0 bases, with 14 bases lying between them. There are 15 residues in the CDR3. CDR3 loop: CASSKSTGDQETQYF. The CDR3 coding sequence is TGCGCCAGCAGTAAAAGCACCGGGGACCAAGAGACCCAGTACTTC.

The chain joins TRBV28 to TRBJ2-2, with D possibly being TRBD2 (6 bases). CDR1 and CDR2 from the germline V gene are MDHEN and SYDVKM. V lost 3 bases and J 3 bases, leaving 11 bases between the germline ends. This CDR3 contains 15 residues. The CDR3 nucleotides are TGTGCCAGCAGTTTCGGGGGTCTGGACACCGGGGAGCTGTTTTTT. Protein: CASSFGGLDTGELFF.

Here the CDR3 DNA reads TGCGCCAGCAGCCACGGACTAGCGGGAGCAAGGTCCTACGAGCAGTACTTC. As protein: CASSHGLAGARSYEQYF. The chain recombines TRBV5-1 with TRBJ2-7, with 13 bases lining up with TRBD2. The germline CDR1 and CDR2 sequences are SGHRS and YFSETQ. The CDR3 spans 17 residues. V was clipped by 4 bases and J by 1 base; unmatched bases: 8.

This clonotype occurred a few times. The CDR3 region has the DNA TGCAGTGCTAGACTCGCCAGGAATAACAATGAGCAGTTCTTC. This translates into CSARLARNNNEQFF. The chain uses TRBV20-1 and TRBJ2-1; unclear D gene. CDR3 length equals 14 residues. Germline V lookup: CDR1 DFQATT, CDR2 SNEGSKA (reference sequence). The germline V and J ends were trimmed by 2 bases and 5 bases, with 13 bases remaining between them.

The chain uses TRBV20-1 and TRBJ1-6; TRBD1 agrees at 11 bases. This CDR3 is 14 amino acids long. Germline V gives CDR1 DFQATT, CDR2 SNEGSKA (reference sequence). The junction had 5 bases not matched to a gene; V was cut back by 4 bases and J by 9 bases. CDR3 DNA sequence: TGCAGTGCTATAGGGACAGGGGGTAGTTCACCCCTCCACTTT. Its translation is CSAIGTGGSSPLHF.

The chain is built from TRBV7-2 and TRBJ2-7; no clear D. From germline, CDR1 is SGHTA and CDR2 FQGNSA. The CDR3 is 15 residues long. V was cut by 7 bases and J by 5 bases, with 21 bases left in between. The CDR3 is CASTPRIEVMHEQYF. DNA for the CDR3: TGTGCCAGCACCCCCCGTATCGAGGTTATGCACGAGCAGTACTTC.

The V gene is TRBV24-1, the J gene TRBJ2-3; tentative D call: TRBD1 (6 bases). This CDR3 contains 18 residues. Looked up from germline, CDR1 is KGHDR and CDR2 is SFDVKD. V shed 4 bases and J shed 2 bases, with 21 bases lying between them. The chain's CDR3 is CATSDQDSALVPTDTQYF. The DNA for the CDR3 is TGTGCCACCAGTGACCAGGACAGCGCACTAGTCCCCACAGATACGCAGTATTTT.

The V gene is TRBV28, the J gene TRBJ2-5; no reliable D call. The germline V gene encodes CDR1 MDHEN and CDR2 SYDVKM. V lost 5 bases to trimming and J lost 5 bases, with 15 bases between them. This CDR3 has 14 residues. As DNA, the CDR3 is TGTGCCAGCAGTCTCGGGTTAGCTAGGGAGACCCAGTACTTC. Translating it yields CASSLGLARETQYF.

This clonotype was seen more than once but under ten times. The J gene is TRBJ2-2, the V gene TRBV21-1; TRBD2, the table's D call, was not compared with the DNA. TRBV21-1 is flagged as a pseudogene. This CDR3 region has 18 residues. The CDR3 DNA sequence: TGTGCCAGCAGCAATCGGTTAGGCAGGGAGGTGGTCACCGGGGAGCTGTTTTTT. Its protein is CASSNRLGREVVTGELFF.

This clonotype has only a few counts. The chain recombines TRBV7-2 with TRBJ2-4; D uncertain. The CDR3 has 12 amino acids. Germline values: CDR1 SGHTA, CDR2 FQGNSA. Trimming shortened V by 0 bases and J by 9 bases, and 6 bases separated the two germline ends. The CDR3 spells CASSLASSIQYF. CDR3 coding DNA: TGTGCCAGCAGCTTAGCGAGTAGCATTCAGTACTTC.

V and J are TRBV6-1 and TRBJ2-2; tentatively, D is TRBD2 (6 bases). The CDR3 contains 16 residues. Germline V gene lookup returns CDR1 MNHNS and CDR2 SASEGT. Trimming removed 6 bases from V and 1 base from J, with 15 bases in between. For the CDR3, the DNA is TGTGCCAGCAGGGGAGGAAACGGGAGGAACACCGGGGAGCTGTTTTTT. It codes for CASRGGNGRNTGELFF.

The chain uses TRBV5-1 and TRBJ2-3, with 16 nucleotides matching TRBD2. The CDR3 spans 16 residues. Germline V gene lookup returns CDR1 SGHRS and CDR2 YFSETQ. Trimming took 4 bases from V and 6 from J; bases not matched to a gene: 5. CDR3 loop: CASSEGLAGGADTQYF. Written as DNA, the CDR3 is TGCGCCAGCAGCGAGGGACTAGCGGGGGGGGCCGATACGCAGTATTTT. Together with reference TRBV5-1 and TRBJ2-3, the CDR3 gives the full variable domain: KAGVTQTPRYLIKTRGQQVTLSCSPISGHRSVSWYQQTPGQGLQFLFEYFSETQRNKGNFPGRFSGRQFSNSRSEMNVSTLELGDSALYLCASSEGLAGGADTQYFGPGTRLTVL.

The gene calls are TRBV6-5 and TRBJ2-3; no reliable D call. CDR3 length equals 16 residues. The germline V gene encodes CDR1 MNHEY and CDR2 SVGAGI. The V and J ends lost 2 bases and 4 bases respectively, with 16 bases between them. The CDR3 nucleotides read TGTGCCAGCAGTTACGATTCGGCAGGCGGCTCAGATACGCAGTATTTT. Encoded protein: CASSYDSAGGSDTQYF.

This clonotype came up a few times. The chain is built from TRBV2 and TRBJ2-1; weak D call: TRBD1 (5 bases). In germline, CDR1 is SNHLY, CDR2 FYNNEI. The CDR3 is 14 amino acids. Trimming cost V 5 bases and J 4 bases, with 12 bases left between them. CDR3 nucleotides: TGTGCCAGCAGTCCAAGGACATCGTACAATGAGCAGTTCTTC. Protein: CASSPRTSYNEQFF.

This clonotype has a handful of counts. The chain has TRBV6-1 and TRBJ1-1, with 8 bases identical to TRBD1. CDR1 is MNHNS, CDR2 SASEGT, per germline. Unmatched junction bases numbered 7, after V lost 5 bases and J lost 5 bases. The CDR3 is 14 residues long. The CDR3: CASSRQGRVTEAFF. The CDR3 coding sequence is TGTGCCAGCAGTAGACAGGGGAGGGTGACTGAAGCTTTCTTT.

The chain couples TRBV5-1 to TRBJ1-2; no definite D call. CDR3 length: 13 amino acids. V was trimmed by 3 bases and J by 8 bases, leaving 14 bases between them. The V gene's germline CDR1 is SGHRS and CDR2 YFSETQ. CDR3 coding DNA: TGCGCCAGCAGCTACGACCCCGTTGGAGGCTACACCTTC. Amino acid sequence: CASSYDPVGGYTF.

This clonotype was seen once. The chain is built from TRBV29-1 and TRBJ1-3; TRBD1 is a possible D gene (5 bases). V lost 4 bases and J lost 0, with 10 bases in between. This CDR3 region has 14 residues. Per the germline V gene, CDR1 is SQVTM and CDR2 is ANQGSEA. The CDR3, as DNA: TGCAGCGTTGTGGACACCGGCTCTGGAAACACCATATATTTT. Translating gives CSVVDTGSGNTIYF.

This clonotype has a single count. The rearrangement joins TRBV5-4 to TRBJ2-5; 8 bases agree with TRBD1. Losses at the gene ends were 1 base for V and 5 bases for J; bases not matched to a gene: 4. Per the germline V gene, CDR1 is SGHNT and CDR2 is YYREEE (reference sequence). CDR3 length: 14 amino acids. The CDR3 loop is CASSLTRDRETQYF. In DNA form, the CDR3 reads TGTGCCAGCAGCTTGACGAGGGACAGGGAGACCCAGTACTTC.

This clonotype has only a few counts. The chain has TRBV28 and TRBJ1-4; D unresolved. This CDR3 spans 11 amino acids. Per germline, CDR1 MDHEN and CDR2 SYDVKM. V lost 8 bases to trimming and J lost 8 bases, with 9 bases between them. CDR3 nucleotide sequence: TGTGCCAGCCGGATGGCGGAAAAACTGTTTTTT. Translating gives CASRMAEKLFF.

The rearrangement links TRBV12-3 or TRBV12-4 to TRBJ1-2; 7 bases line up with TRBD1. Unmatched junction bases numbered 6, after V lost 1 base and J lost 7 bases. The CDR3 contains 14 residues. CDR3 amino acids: CASSLGQGGFGYTF. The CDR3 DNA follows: TGTGCCAGCAGTTTAGGACAGGGAGGATTTGGCTACACCTTC.

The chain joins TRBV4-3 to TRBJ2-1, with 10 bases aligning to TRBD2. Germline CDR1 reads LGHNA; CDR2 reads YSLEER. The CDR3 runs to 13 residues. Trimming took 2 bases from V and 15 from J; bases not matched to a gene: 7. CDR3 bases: TGCGCCAGCAGCCAATTTCTAGCGGGAGCTGGGTTCTTC. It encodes CASSQFLAGAGFF.

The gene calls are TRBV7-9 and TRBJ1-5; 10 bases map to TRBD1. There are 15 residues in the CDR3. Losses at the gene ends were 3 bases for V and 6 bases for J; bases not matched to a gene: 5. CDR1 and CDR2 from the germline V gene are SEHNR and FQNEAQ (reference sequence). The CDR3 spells CASSFGQGVGQPQHF. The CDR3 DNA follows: TGTGCCAGCAGCTTTGGACAGGGGGTTGGTCAGCCCCAGCATTTT.

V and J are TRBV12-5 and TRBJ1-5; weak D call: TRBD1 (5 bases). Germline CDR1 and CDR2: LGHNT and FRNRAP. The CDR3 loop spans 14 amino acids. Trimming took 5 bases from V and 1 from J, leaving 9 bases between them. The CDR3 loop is CASGPQGSNQPQHF. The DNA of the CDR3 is TGTGCTAGTGGTCCCCAGGGCAGCAATCAGCCCCAGCATTTT.

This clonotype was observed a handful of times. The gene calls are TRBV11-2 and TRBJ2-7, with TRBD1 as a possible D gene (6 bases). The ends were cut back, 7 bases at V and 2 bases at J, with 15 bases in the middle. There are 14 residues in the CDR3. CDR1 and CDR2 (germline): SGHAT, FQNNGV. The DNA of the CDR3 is TGTGCCAGCATGAAGGGACGGGACACCTACGAGCAGTACTTC. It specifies CASMKGRDTYEQYF.

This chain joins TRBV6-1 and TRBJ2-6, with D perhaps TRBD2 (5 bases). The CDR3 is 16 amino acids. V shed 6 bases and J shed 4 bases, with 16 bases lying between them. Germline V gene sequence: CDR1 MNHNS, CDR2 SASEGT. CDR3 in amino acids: CASRLNRDLGANVLTF. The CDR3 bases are TGTGCCAGCAGACTAAACCGGGATTTGGGGGCCAACGTCCTGACTTTC.

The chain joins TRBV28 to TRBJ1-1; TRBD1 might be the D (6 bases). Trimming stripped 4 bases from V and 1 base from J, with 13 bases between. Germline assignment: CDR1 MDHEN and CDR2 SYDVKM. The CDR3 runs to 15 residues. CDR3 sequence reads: CASSSGTLANTEAFF. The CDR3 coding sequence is TGTGCCAGCAGTTCCGGGACATTAGCGAACACTGAAGCTTTCTTT.

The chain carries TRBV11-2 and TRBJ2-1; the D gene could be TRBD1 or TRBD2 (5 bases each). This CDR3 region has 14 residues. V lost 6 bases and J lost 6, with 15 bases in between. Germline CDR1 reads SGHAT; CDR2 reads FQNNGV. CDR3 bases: TGTGCCAGCAGTCGGGACCGCGGCCCCAATGAGCAGTTCTTC. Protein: CASSRDRGPNEQFF.

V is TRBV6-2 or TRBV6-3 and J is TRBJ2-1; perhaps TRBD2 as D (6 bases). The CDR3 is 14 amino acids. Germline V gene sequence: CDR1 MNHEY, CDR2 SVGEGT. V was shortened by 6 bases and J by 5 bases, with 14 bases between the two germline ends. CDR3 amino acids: CASRPGLYDNEQFF. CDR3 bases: TGTGCCAGCAGGCCGGGACTCTACGACAATGAGCAGTTCTTC.

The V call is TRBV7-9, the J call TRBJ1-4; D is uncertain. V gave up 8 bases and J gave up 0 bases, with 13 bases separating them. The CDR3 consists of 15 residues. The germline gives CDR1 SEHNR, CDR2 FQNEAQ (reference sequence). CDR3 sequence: CASPPGEATNEKLFF. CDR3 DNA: TGTGCCAGCCCCCCAGGAGAGGCAACTAATGAAAAACTGTTTTTT.

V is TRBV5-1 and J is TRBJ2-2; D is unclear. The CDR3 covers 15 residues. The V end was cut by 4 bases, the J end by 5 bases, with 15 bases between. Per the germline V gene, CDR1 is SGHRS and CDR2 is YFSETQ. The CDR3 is CASSLSDGLTGELFF. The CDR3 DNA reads TGCGCCAGCAGCCTATCAGACGGGCTGACCGGGGAGCTGTTTTTT.